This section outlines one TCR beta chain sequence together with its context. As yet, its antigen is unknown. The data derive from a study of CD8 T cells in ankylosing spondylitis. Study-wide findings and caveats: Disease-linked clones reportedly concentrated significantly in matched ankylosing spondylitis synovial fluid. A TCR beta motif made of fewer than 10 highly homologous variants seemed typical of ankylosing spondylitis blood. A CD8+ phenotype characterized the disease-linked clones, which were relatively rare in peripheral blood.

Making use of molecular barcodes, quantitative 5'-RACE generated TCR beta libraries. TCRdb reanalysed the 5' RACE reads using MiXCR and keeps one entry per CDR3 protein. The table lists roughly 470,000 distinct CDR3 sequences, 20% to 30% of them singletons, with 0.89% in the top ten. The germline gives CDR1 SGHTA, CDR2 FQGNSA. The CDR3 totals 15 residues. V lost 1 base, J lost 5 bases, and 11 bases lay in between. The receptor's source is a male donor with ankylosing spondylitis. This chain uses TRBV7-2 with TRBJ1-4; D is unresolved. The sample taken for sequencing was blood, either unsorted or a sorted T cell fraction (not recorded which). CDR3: CASSLDGQRNEKLFF. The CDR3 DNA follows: TGTGCCAGCAGCTTAGACGGTCAGCGAAATGAAAAACTGTTTTTT.